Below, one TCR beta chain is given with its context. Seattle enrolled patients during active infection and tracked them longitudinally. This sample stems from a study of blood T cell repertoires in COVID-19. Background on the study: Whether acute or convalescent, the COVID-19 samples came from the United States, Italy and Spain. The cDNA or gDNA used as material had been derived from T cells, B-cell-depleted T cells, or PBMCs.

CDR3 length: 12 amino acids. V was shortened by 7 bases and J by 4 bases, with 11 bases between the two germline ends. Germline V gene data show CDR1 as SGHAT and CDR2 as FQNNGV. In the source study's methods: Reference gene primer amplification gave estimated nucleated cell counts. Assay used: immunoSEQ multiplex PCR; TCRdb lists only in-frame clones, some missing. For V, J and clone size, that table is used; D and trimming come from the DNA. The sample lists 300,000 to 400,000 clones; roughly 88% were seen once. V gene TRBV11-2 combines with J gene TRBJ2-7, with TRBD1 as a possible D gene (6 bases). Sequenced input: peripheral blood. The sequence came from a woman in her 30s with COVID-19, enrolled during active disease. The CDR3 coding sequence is TGTGCCAGCAAAGGTAGGGGGTACGAGCAGTACTTC. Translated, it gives CASKGRGYEQYF. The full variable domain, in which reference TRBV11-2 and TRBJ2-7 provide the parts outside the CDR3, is EAGVAQSPRYKIIEKRQSVAFWCNPISGHATLYWYQQILGQGPKLLIQFQNNGVVDDSQLPKDRFSAERLKGVDSTLKIQPAKLEDSAVYLCASKGRGYEQYFGPGTRLTVT.